This T cell receptor beta chain was captured in a study of cytomegalovirus exposure and HLA in healthy donors (dated by TCRdb to about 2017). With respect to the entire study: According to an earlier analysis of 587 of the donors, 150 million to 200 million T cells yielded roughly 100 million unique TCR beta sequences and about 300 Gb of sequence data. HLA typing included class I and class II loci at four-digit resolution. All discovery cohort repertoires had been generated using a single sequencing platform. Because of strong linkage in the cohort, roughly five DR-DQ haplotypes were treated as single units for association and clustering. On average, roughly 250,000 unique TCR beta nucleotide sequences were sequenced per donor among several hundred genotyped donors of the cohort, with roughly 18% of those sequences being non-productive. In a later analysis, previously published TCR beta repertoires from several hundred donors were re-analyzed and high-resolution HLA genotyping was added so that TCR occurrence patterns could be studied. An early release covering approximately 600 HLA-typed donors comprised 250 to 350 gigabases of sequencing data and roughly 85 million unique TCR sequences. Donor age, sex, ethnicity and CMV serostatus were compiled alongside the repertoire data. The genetic ancestry cluster associated with self-reported Caucasian donors included 65% to 90% of the approximately 400 genotyped donors. The study combined high-throughput TCR immunosequencing, statistical association of individual TCRs with disease status, and machine learning to predict cytomegalovirus infection status. The aim of the study was to test whether cataloging public T cell receptors could identify signatures of past pathogen exposure. The T cell repertoires of 666 subjects were profiled by immunosequencing and related to cytomegalovirus serostatus. A later genetic analysis took genome-wide SNP genotypes for about 55% of the 666 donors and used that subset as a discovery cohort. In addition to the first cohort of roughly 700 subjects, a separate validation cohort of approximately 110 different subjects was used. Rather than using new phenotypic data, the later analysis identified candidate immune exposures from TCR beta sequences and from how often those sequences occurred across donors. The number of typed donors differed by locus: 629-630 for A, B, C, DRB1 and DQB1; approximately 520 for DQA1; 606 for DPA1; and about 470 for DPB1. To decide whether each TCR beta V gene segment behaved as functional or pseudogenic, an earlier analysis of some 600 of the donors relied on high-throughput TCR beta sequencing.

Worth noting for this clone: The antigen it binds to is not known. The input lacks base qualities; no much larger clone sits a single base away.

Including the terminal cysteine and phenylalanine, the CDR3 comprises 12 residues. CDR3 DNA is the only sequence kept; it has 36 bases, read in frame from the first base. The germline V gene yields ENHRY for CDR1 and SYGVKD for CDR2. The germline V end is reduced by 8 bases and the J end by 2 bases; junction bases left unmatched: 3. Library prep was done by the immunoSEQ multiplex PCR assay. For the multiplex PCR, a mixture combining 60 forward primers for TCR Vbeta segments and 13 reverse primers for TCR Jbeta segments was used. Amplification of the CDR3 region of rearranged TCR beta genes was performed with a multiplex PCR assay on genomic DNA. On the Illumina HiSeq System, the amplified TCR beta libraries were sequenced as 87-base-pair reads. The paper's processing steps were these. In a later analysis, tens of millions of unique TCR beta chains were counted across the roughly 700 repertoires, and approximately 11 million of these chains were shared by at least two donors. A nearest-neighbor algorithm error-corrected the raw reads and collapsed the reads into unique sequences, merging closely related sequences to remove PCR and sequencing errors. V, D and J gene segments were assigned by aligning CDR3 sequences to IMGT reference sequences. For a sequence to be retained, at least a six-nucleotide match to both a V gene segment and a J gene segment was required. A rearrangement counted as productive if the CDR3 had no stop codons and remained in frame with V and J, and every other rearrangement counted as non-productive. CDR3 was defined by IMGT convention, running from the second conserved V-encoded cysteine to the conserved J-encoded phenylalanine. In an earlier analysis of more than 550 of the donors, sequences lacking an unambiguous match to a single V gene segment were excluded. An earlier analysis of just under 600 of the donors called V segments functional above 56.7% productive rearrangements and segregating when the between-donor standard deviation exceeded 5%. A statistical classification framework was built for diagnosing cytomegalovirus status from the catalog of TCR beta chain sequences. In a later analysis, TCR nucleotide sequences were compared against IMGT/GENE-DB human TR gene sequences so that V and J genes could be assigned. A later analysis assigned CDR3 sequences and most-parsimonious VDJ recombination scenarios with the TCRdist pipeline. In a later analysis, every TCR beta chain was defined by the combination of its CDR3 amino acid sequence and its V-gene family, and reads without a unique V-gene family were dropped. A later analysis removed roughly 590 highly shared, low-generation-probability nucleotide sequences to deal with suspected cross-contamination and a sequencing artifact. For each public chain, a later analysis derived a clonal expansion index from normalized ranks of inferred template counts within each repertoire. A later analysis computed generation probabilities with a VDJ recombination model fitted to out-of-frame rearrangements, and checked the results against IGoR. In a later analysis, hypergeometric tests were used to score TCR-TCR, TCR-HLA and TCR-CMV co-occurrence, with a repertoire-size bias correction applied to TCR pairs. To estimate false discovery rates, a later analysis permuted the HLA or CMV assignments 20 times. In a later analysis, co-occurring TCRs were grouped using DBSCAN, and TCRdist sequence similarity was added for clustering within HLA-allele-positive subsets. Repertoires with fewer than 30,000 or more than 120,000 public chains, plus five repertoires with anomalous nucleotide sharing, were excluded from co-occurrence clustering. TCRdb obtained this table from immuneACCESS and retained in-frame rearrangements with V and J assigned. These tables miss some clones; where compared with another copy, unresolved V genes account for less than half of the shortfall, and the remainder is unexplained. Clonal size and the V and J genes are those of that table, whereas D and trimming came from the DNA. Within this sample are about 200,000 clones, with over 65% of them counted one time only. The top ten hold just under 3% of the sample.

Overall results and qualifications from the work: The only immune exposure information available for the cohort was CMV serostatus. A later genetic analysis reported fewer N-insertions in productive TCRs among donors in an Asian-associated ancestry cluster than the 666-donor mean. According to a later analysis, TCR association rates differed among HLA loci, with DRB1 alleles showing the most associated TCRs and HLA-C alleles showing the fewest. Three of the identified cytomegalovirus-associated TCR beta chains were confirmed in vitro to be specific for cytomegalovirus antigens. Because counts were too low, some 16 rarely observed V segments, including chromosome 9 orphons, were excluded from the earlier analysis of 587 of the donors. When HLA alleles, especially DR and DQ, strongly co-occurred, attributing TCR associations to individual alleles was difficult. Sequencing depth was assumed to be roughly uniform across donors in the presence/absence analyses, though that assumption may not hold. It was suggested by the authors that the approach could potentially be generalized to other disease states and immunological phenotypes. Compared with equally common non-associated chains, HLA-associated TCR beta chains in a later analysis were more clonally expanded and had lower generation probabilities. Because some donors lacked HLA typing at each locus, the association tests relied only on the typed subset. The study gave a list of 150 to 200 TCR beta chains associated with cytomegalovirus. Linkage disequilibrium might explain the correlated functional status among segregating V segments, but an unknown experimental factor could not be ruled out. A further reported finding was that TCR beta sequences accurately predicted the HLA-A and HLA-B alleles for most subjects in the first cohort. In a later genetic analysis, a missense DCLRE1C variant was associated with V-gene and J-gene trimming of TCR beta chains, and the association was replicated in an independent cohort. The 87-base-pair reads could not distinguish some IMGT-functional V segments, including TRBV6-2 and TRBV6-3, so those segments were excluded. This cohort had only TCR beta chains sequenced, and the lack of alpha or paired-chain data limited which features could be detected. Cytomegalovirus status was reported to be diagnosed by the classifier with high specificity and sensitivity in both the original and validation cohorts. According to a later analysis, most CMV-associated TCR beta chains appeared to be HLA-restricted, and the HLA associations seemed to be driven largely by CMV exposure. In an earlier analysis of around 600 of the donors, most TCR beta V segments were observed in productive rearrangements about 87% or about 30% of the time, broadly matching IMGT annotations. According to a later analysis, parvovirus B19, influenza, CMV and Epstein-Barr virus appeared linked to several top co-occurrence clusters. At a false discovery rate of 0.05, a later analysis linked fewer than 20,000 TCR beta sequences to specific HLA alleles. Most TCR sequences were observed very rarely across donors, whereas some public TCRs were present in many individuals. The sequencing pipeline was judged likely to have produced a cluster of highly shared sequence variants as a technical artifact.

The cohort consisted of 650 to 700 healthy bone marrow donors. At the time of sampling, all cohort members were nominally healthy, though unrecorded immune exposures were likely present. The donor was CMV seronegative and belonged to the group of 320 or so seronegative cohort members. A peripheral blood sample was collected from each donor, and TCR beta sequencing was performed on peripheral blood mononuclear cells. The Qiagen DNeasy Blood Extraction Kit was used to extract genomic DNA from the blood cell samples. Material: PBMCs. The V gene is TRBV10-3 and the J gene is TRBJ2-7; TRBD1 matches 7 bases in the middle. The TCR was taken from a woman in her 30s in good health and CMV-seronegative. CDR3 region: CAIRDSAYEQYF. The DNA is as follows: TGTGCCATCCGGGACAGTGCCTACGAGCAGTACTTC.